Below, 6 T cell receptor beta chains from the same sample are listed, as sequenced in a study of blood T cell repertoires in COVID-19. Libraries were prepared by immunoSEQ multiplex PCR; TCRdb keeps only in-frame clonotypes and omits some of them. The sample comprises tens of thousands of clones, about four fifths of which are singletons, and less than 40% rests with the top ten. Sequenced input: peripheral blood. The receptor source for this set is a man older than 75 with active or convalescent COVID-19.

J is TRBJ1-6 and V is TRBV14; possibly TRBD1 for D (5 bases). The V and J ends lost 3 bases and 7 bases respectively, with 16 bases between them. This CDR3 has 16 residues. Per the germline V gene, CDR1 is SGHDN and CDR2 is FVKESK. The CDR3 nucleotides are TGTGCCAGCAGCCATAGAAGGGGAAACCCGAATTCACCCCTCCACTTT. Translating gives CASSHRRGNPNSPLHF.

The V and J genes are TRBV28 and TRBJ1-4, with D possibly being TRBD1 (6 bases). Deletions cut 6 bases from V and 2 bases from J, with 10 bases between. The CDR3 is 14 amino acids. Germline V gene lookup returns CDR1 MDHEN and CDR2 SYDVKM. The CDR3 coding sequence is TGTGCCAGCAGGGAACAGGGCACTAATGAAAAACTGTTTTTT. This encodes CASREQGTNEKLFF.

This rearrangement joins TRBV5-1 to TRBJ2-5, with 7 bases identical to TRBD2. Germline V gene data show CDR1 as SGHRS and CDR2 as YFSETQ. V lost 4 bases to trimming and J lost 2 bases; unmatched junction nucleotides: 8. This CDR3 comprises 15 residues. CDR3 in amino acids: CASSPGLEGQETQYF. As DNA, the CDR3 is TGCGCCAGCAGCCCCGGACTAGAGGGACAAGAGACCCAGTACTTC.

The V and J genes are TRBV10-1 and TRBJ1-1; 9 bases agree with TRBD1. This CDR3 is 14 amino acids long. CDR1 and CDR2 (germline): WNHNN, SYGVQD (reference sequence). V gave up 0 bases and J gave up 5 bases; unmatched junction bases: 1. In DNA form, the CDR3 reads TGCGCCAGCAGTGAGTCCGGGACAGGGACTGAAGCTTTCTTT. It translates to CASSESGTGTEAFF.

This chain joins TRBV5-1 and TRBJ2-7, with 8 bases aligning to TRBD1. Germline loops: CDR1 SGHRS, CDR2 YFSETQ. There are 19 residues in the CDR3. J was trimmed by 0 bases and V by 4 bases; bases with no gene match: 18. The CDR3 DNA is TGCGCCAGCAGCCCTAACCTCTTCCCCGGGACAGGAAGCTCCTACGAGCAGTACTTC. Its translation: CASSPNLFPGTGSSYEQYF.

The chain has TRBV7-8 and TRBJ2-1; 11 bases are shared with TRBD2. The ends lost 2 bases at V and 7 bases at J; junction bases unmatched: 16. Germline V gene data show CDR1 as SGHVS and CDR2 as FQNEAQ. This CDR3 is built from 19 residues. The CDR3 sequence: CASSLYPLAGGWRYNEQFF. CDR3 sequence (DNA): TGTGCCAGCAGCTTATATCCGCTAGCGGGGGGTTGGCGGTATAATGAGCAGTTCTTC.